This TCR beta chain was retrieved from a study of early T cells in non-severe SARS-CoV-2 infection. Study context: The study sequenced bulk RNA from unsorted whole blood, with chains unpaired. Study-wide findings and caveats: A preference for anti-spike CD8 responses marked VDJdb matching, which missed private and CD4 specificities.

Each cDNA molecule carried a unique molecular identifier. TCRdb reprocessed the 5' RACE reads via MiXCR and lists one record per CDR3 protein. The data hold more than 80,000 distinct CDR3 sequences, with approximately 17% observed a single time. V lost 2 bases, J lost 2 bases, and 7 bases lay in between. The CDR3 totals 13 residues. Germline V gives CDR1 MNHEY, CDR2 SVGEGT. This clonotype came up a few times. The antigen is unknown. This clonotype was sampled from an adult who was a healthcare worker with PCR-confirmed SARS-CoV-2 infection or an uninfected control (not recorded which). This rearrangement joins TRBV6-2 or TRBV6-3 to TRBJ2-7; D not certain. Sequenced material: whole blood. CDR3 DNA: TGTGCCAGCAGTTACCCGACGACCTACGAGCAGTACTTC. It translates to CASSYPTTYEQYF.